The clone carrying this TCR beta chain has just a few counts. The antigen remains undetermined. These data originate in a study of cytomegalovirus exposure and HLA in healthy donors. Looking at the study overall: Drawn from HLA-typed donors, about 85 million unique TCRs were held in an early data release.

Overall study results and limits: Most TCR sequences were seen very rarely across donors, but some public TCRs occurred in many.

Looked up from germline, CDR1 is MNHNS and CDR2 is SASEGT. Trimming shortened V by 2 bases and J by 8 bases, and 18 bases separated the two germline ends. This CDR3 region has 15 residues. The PCR was carried out with 60 Vbeta primers and 13 Jbeta primers. Under the authors' procedure: Later, tens of millions of unique TCR beta chains were counted in an analysis, and 8.5 million to 13 million of them were shared. TCRdb's table, derived via immunoSEQ multiplex PCR, lists solely in-frame clones and lacks some. Clonal size and the V and J genes are those of that table, whereas D and trimming came from the DNA. The sample includes tens of thousands of clones, roughly 75% of them seen just once.

Specimen: PBMCs. This clonotype was obtained from a male donor in good health and CMV-seronegative. The V gene is TRBV6-1, the J gene TRBJ1-2, with D hard to call. CDR3 amino acids: CASSENFHGLGGYTF. CDR3 nucleotides: TGTGCCAGCAGTGAAAATTTTCACGGACTTGGGGGCTACACCTTC.